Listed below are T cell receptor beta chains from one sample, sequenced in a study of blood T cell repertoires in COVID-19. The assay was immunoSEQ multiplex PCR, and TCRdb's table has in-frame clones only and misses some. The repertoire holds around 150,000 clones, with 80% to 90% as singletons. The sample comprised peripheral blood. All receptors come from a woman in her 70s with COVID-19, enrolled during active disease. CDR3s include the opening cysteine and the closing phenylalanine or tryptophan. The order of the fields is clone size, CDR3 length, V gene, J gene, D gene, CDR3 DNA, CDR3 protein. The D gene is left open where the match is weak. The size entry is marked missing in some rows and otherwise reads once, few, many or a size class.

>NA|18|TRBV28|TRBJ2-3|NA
TGTGCCAGCAGTTTTCTAGGCGGGGGCCGACCAAGCACAGATACGCAGTATTTT
CASSFLGGGRPSTDTQYF
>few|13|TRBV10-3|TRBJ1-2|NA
TGTGCCGTGGGTTACAGGGAAGATCAAGGCTACACCTTC
CAVGYREDQGYTF
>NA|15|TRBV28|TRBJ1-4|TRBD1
TGTGCCAGCAGTCCGCAACAGGGGCGGTCGAAGAAACTGTTTTTT
CASSPQQGRSKKLFF
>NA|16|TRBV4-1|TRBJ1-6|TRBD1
TGCGCCAGCAGACAAGATCCGGGACAGGGCTTTAAACCCCTCCACTTT
CASRQDPGQGFKPLHF
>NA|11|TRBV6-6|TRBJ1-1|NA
TGTGCCAGCAGCTCAGACAGGGAAGCTTTCTTT
CASSSDREAFF
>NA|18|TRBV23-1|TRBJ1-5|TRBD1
TGCGCCAGCAGTCAATCCCCTCGACAGGGCAGGGGCAATCAGCCCCAGCATTTT
CASSQSPRQGRGNQPQHF
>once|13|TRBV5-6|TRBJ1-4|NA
TGTGCCAGCAGCTTTGGGGCAAATGAAAAACTGTTTTTT
CASSFGANEKLFF
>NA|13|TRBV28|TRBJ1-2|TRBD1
TGTGCCAGCAGTTATACCAGGGGGCATGGCTACACCTTC
CASSYTRGHGYTF
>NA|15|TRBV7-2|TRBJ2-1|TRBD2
TGTGCCAGCAGCTTAATGAGGCTAGCGGACAATGAGCAGTTCTTC
CASSLMRLADNEQFF
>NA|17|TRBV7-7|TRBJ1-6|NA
TGTGCCAGCAGCTTAGGCCCTCCCTCCGGTAATAATTCACCCCTCCACTTT
CASSLGPPSGNNSPLHF
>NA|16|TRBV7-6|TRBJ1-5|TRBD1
TGTGCCAGCAGCTTCTTACCCGGGACAGAGAATCAGCCCCAGCATTTT
CASSFLPGTENQPQHF
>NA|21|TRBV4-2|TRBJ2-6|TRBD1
TGTGCCAGCAGCCTAGGATTAGGGACAGGGGGTGCTTTTGGTGGGGCCAACGTCCTGACTTTC
CASSLGLGTGGAFGGANVLTF
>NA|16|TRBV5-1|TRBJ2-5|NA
TGCGCCAGCAGCTTAATCCCGGGTTCCACACAAGAGACCCAGTACTTC
CASSLIPGSTQETQYF
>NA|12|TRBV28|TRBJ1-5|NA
TGTGCCGGGGGGGTCCCTGATCAGCCCCAGCATTTT
CAGGVPDQPQHF
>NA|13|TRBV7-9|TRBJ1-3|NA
TGTGCCAGTGTAGGGGTAGCTGGAAACACCATATATTTT
CASVGVAGNTIYF
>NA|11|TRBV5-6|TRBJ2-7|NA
TGTGCCAGCAGCTTTCTCTACGAGCAGTACTTC
CASSFLYEQYF
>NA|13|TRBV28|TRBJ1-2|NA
TGTGCCAGCAGTTCCCCGGGGGACTATGGCTACACCTTC
CASSSPGDYGYTF
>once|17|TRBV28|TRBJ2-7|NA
TGTGCCAGCAGTTTAAGTGGACGGGCAGGGGCCAATTACGAGCAGTACTTC
CASSLSGRAGANYEQYF
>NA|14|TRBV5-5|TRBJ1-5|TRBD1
TGTGCCAGCAGCCTACAGGGGGCAAGGGAGCCCCAGCATTTT
CASSLQGAREPQHF
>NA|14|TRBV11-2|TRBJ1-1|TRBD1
TGTGCCAGCAGCTTTTTACAGGGGTTCACTGAAGCTTTCTTT
CASSFLQGFTEAFF
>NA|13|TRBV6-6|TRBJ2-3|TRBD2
TGTGCCAGCAGGGGGGGACTAGCGGGGACGCAGTATTTT
CASRGGLAGTQYF
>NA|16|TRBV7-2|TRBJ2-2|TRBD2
TGTGCCAGCAGGTTCCTAGCGGGGGGACCGCCCGGGGAGCTGTTTTTT
CASRFLAGGPPGELFF
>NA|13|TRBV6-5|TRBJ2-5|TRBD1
TGTGCCAGCAGAAATCGACAGGGAGAGACCCAGTACTTC
CASRNRQGETQYF
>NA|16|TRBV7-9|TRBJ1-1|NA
TGTGCCAGCATCTATTACCGTGGGGGGGCGACCCCTGAAGCTTTCTTT
CASIYYRGGATPEAFF
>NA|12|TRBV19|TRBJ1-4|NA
TGTGCCAGTAACAGGGTTGGTGAAAAACTGTTTTTT
CASNRVGEKLFF
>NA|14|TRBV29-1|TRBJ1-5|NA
TGCAGCGTTGCGGCGGGGGGCCAAGGGCAGCCCCAGCATTTT
CSVAAGGQGQPQHF
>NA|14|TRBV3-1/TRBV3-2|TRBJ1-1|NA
TGTGCCAGCAGCCAAGGACAGTGGAACACTGAAGCTTTCTTT
CASSQGQWNTEAFF
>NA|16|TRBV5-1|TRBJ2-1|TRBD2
TGCGCCAGCAGTCTCCTACTAGCGGGGGGCCTCAATGAGCAGTTCTTC
CASSLLLAGGLNEQFF
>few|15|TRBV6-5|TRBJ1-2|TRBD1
TGTGCCAGCAGTTTAACCCGGGACAGCCTCTATGGCTACACCTTC
CASSLTRDSLYGYTF
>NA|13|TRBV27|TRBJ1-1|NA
TGTGCCAGCAGCCCCGGGTGGGACACTGAAGCTTTCTTT
CASSPGWDTEAFF
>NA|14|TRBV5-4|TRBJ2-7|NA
TGTGCCAGCAGTCTGACGACAGGGACTTACGAGCAGTACTTC
CASSLTTGTYEQYF
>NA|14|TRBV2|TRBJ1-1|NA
TGTGCCAGCAGTGCCCGGCGGTTGAACACTGAAGCTTTCTTT
CASSARRLNTEAFF
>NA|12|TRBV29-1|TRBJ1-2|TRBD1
TGCAGCGTCCCCCGACAGGGGCATGGCTACACCTTC
CSVPRQGHGYTF
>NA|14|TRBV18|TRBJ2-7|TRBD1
TGTGCCAGCTCACCCGAGACAGGGTCCTACGAGCAGTACTTC
CASSPETGSYEQYF
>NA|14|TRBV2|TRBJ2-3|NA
TGTGCCAGCAGTGGGTGGGGGCGCATAGATACGCAGTATTTT
CASSGWGRIDTQYF
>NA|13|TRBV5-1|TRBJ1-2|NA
TGCGCCAGCAGCATCGAGGGGGACTATGGCTACACCTTC
CASSIEGDYGYTF
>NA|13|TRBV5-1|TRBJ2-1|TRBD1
TGCGCCAGCAGCCGGGACAGGATGAATGAGCAGTTCTTC
CASSRDRMNEQFF
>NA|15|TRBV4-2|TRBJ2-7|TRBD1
TGTGCCAGCAGCCAAGCCGGACAGGGGGACTACGAGCAGTACTTC
CASSQAGQGDYEQYF
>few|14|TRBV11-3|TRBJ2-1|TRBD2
TGTGCCAGCAGCCCGCGGACTAGCGGGTCCGAGCAGTTCTTC
CASSPRTSGSEQFF
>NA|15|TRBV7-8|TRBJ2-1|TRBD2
TGTGCCAGCAGCTTAGCAGCTAGCGGGGGACCCGAGCAGTTCTTC
CASSLAASGGPEQFF
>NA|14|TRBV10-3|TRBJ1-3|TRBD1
TGTGCCACTGGGGACAGCGGAATCGAGAACACCATATATTTT
CATGDSGIENTIYF
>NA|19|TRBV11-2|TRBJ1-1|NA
TGTGCCAGCAGCTTAGTCCCCCGAGGTCCGCCTCCTATGAACACTGAAGCTTTCTTT
CASSLVPRGPPPMNTEAFF
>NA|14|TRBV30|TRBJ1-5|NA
TGTGCCTCCTCTGAGGGAATGAGCAATCAGCCCCAGCATTTT
CASSEGMSNQPQHF
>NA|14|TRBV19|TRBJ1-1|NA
TGTGCCAGTAGTATTCACAGAACGAACACTGAAGCTTTCTTT
CASSIHRTNTEAFF
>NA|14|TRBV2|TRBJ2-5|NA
TGTGCCAGCACCCCCGAGGGGGTCCTAGAGACCCAGTACTTC
CASTPEGVLETQYF